The rows below give T cell receptor beta chains drawn from one sample of a study of shared clonotypes between healthy human individuals. Profiling relied on immunoSEQ multiplex PCR, and the TCRdb table lists in-frame clones only, not all of them. This sample carries 500,000 to 650,000 clones, around 77% of them seen once, and the ten largest clones take about 12%. Source material: PBMCs. These receptors were obtained from a woman between 40 and 50 years old in good health. Some clones in this sample may be carry-over from other donors' samples. The CDR3 runs from the conserved cysteine through the conserved F or W. D genes are given only for firm matches. For some rows the clone size is stated as once, few or many, or as a class when expanded; others skip it.

>TRBJ2-6|NA|TRBV10-3|once
TGTGCCATCAGTGCGGGGGCTAGGGGAGGGGAAACTGGGGCCAACGTCCTGACTTTC
CAISAGARGGETGANVLTF
>TRBJ1-2|TRBD1|TRBV27|few
TGTGCCAGCAGTAGGGGGAACAGGGGGCTAACCTTC
CASSRGNRGLTF
>TRBJ2-1|NA|TRBV11-2|once
TGTGCCAGCAGTCATACACCCGGAGGACTCTCCTACAATGAGCAGTTCTTC
CASSHTPGGLSYNEQFF
>TRBJ1-2|NA|TRBV27|NA
TGTGCCAGCAGTTTTGGCAGTCTAGACGGCTACACCTTC
CASSFGSLDGYTF
>TRBJ2-5|NA|TRBV6-7|NA
TGTGCCAGCAGTTACTCGGGTCCGAGACCTAGACAAGAGACCCAGTACTTC
CASSYSGPRPRQETQYF
>TRBJ2-3|NA|TRBV5-6|once
TGTGCCAGCAGCCTACCCCCTAGCACAGATACGCAGTATTTT
CASSLPPSTDTQYF
>TRBJ2-1|TRBD2|TRBV19|NA
TGTGCCAGTAGTATCGTAGCGGGAGGGCAGAATGAGCAGTTCTTC
CASSIVAGGQNEQFF
>TRBJ1-5|NA|TRBV28|NA
TGTGCCAGCAGTTTATCGGCAGGGAATCAGCCCCAGCATTTT
CASSLSAGNQPQHF
>TRBJ1-2|TRBD1|TRBV19|many
TGTGCCAGTAGTTTTGGGGACAGAGAAATATCTGGCTACACCTTC
CASSFGDREISGYTF
>TRBJ1-1|NA|TRBV28|few
TGTGCCAGCAGTTTACGTCGCTATTCCAGGAACACTGAAGCTTTCTTT
CASSLRRYSRNTEAFF
>TRBJ2-7|TRBD2|TRBV11-2|many
TGTGCCAGCAGCCTCCGACTAGCGGGTCCCTACGAGCAGTACTTC
CASSLRLAGPYEQYF
>TRBJ1-5|NA|TRBV18|NA
TGTGCCAGCTCACCACGTCCGGGGTCCCAGGATTCCCAGCATTTT
CASSPRPGSQDSQHF
>TRBJ2-2|TRBD1|TRBV19|few
TGTGCCAGTAGTATGGGTCAGGGGGCGAACACCGGGGAGCTGTTTTTT
CASSMGQGANTGELFF
>TRBJ2-7|TRBD2|TRBV18|NA
TGTGCCAGCTCACCACGTCAAGGGACTAGCGGAACCACCTACGAGCAGTACTTC
CASSPRQGTSGTTYEQYF
>TRBJ2-7|TRBD2|TRBV9|NA
TGTGCCAGCAGCGTGGCGGGAGCGAGCTCCTACGAGCAGTACTTC
CASSVAGASSYEQYF
>TRBJ1-1|NA|TRBV28|NA
TGTGCCAGCAGTTTATTCGAGACTGAAGCTTTCTTT
CASSLFETEAFF
>TRBJ1-3|NA|TRBV20-1|NA
TGCAGTGCGAAAACTGGAAACACCATATATTTT
CSAKTGNTIYF
>TRBJ2-1|NA|TRBV5-1|NA
TGCGCCAGCACCCCTGAAGGGGGGGCCTCCTACAATGAGCAGTTCTTC
CASTPEGGASYNEQFF
>TRBJ2-7|NA|TRBV21-1|few
TGTGCCAGCAGCCGGGACAGGGGTACCTACGAGCAGTACTTC
CASSRDRGTYEQYF
>TRBJ2-7|NA|TRBV28|NA
TGTGCCAGCAGTTTAGTTTGGGGAAGAGTATACGAGCAGTACTTC
CASSLVWGRVYEQYF
>TRBJ2-3|NA|TRBV9|NA
TGTGCCAGCAGCGTAGAGGCGGATACGCAGTATTTT
CASSVEADTQYF
>TRBJ2-7|NA|TRBV28|once
TGTGCCAGCAGCGCCGGGGGGCGCTACGAGCAGTACTTC
CASSAGGRYEQYF
>TRBJ2-7|TRBD2|TRBV9|NA
TGTGCCAGCAGCCTCCGTAGCGGGGTGGGGTACGAGCAGTACTTC
CASSLRSGVGYEQYF
>TRBJ2-7|TRBD2|TRBV28|NA
TGTGCCAGCAGTTTAACTAGCGGGAGGGCCGGCGAGCAGTACTTC
CASSLTSGRAGEQYF
>TRBJ2-1|TRBD2|TRBV11-1|many
TGTGCCAGCAGCCCGCACGGGAGGAGGCTGGTCTTC
CASSPHGRRLVF
>TRBJ2-7|NA|TRBV4-1|once
TGCGCCAGCAGCCAAGGGGGCGGTGCCTACGAGCAGTACTTC
CASSQGGGAYEQYF
>TRBJ2-2|TRBD2|TRBV27|NA
TGTGCCAGCAGTTTTTCCGGGAGGCTATACACCGGGGAGCTGTTTTTT
CASSFSGRLYTGELFF
>TRBJ2-3|TRBD2|TRBV6-5|NA
TGTGCCAGCAGTCCCCGGGAGGGCGGGATAGATACGCAGTATTTT
CASSPREGGIDTQYF
>TRBJ1-1|NA|TRBV15|NA
TGTGCCACCAGCCCCGGGTTGGGAGCTTTCTTT
CATSPGLGAFF
>TRBJ2-7|NA|TRBV30|NA
TGTGCCGGGCAACAGGTCTACGAGCAGTACTTC
CAGQQVYEQYF
>TRBJ2-2|NA|TRBV5-1|few
TGCGCCAGCAGCTTGGATGCGAACACCGGGGAGCTGTTTTTT
CASSLDANTGELFF
>TRBJ2-1|TRBD2|TRBV30|NA
TGTGCCTTCGCACTAGCGGGAGTTTTATCCAATGAGCAGTTCTTC
CAFALAGVLSNEQFF
>TRBJ2-2|NA|TRBV7-2|NA
TGTGCCAGCAGCCCGGACAGTGCGAACACCGGGGAGCTGTTTTTT
CASSPDSANTGELFF
>TRBJ2-5|NA|TRBV27|NA
TGTGCCAGCAGTTTTAAGGCCGGTGAGACCCAGTACTTC
CASSFKAGETQYF
>TRBJ1-4|NA|TRBV28|NA
TGTGCCAGCCTTCGAGGGGAGCCACCGAAACTGTTTTTT
CASLRGEPPKLFF
>TRBJ1-3|TRBD1|TRBV7-8|NA
TGTGCCAGCAGACCGCGGGCACAGGGGGCGGGAGGAAACACCATATATTTT
CASRPRAQGAGGNTIYF
>TRBJ2-7|NA|TRBV18|NA
TGTGCCAGCTCACCATTTGGGAGCTACGAGCAGTACTTC
CASSPFGSYEQYF
>TRBJ2-6|TRBD2|TRBV30|NA
TGTGCCTGGAGCCCGGGGGGGTTGCGCGCCGGGGCCAACGTCCTGACTTTC
CAWSPGGLRAGANVLTF
>TRBJ2-7|NA|TRBV19|NA
TGTGCCAGTAGTGCCCGGGTCACCTACGAGCAGTACTTC
CASSARVTYEQYF
>TRBJ1-5|NA|TRBV6-6|few
TGTGCCAGCAGTTCCCGACAGGAAAATCAGCCCCAGCATTTT
CASSSRQENQPQHF
>TRBJ2-7|TRBD2|TRBV5-4|NA
TGTGCCAGCAGCGGAGCGGGAGGAAACGAGCAGTACTTC
CASSGAGGNEQYF
>TRBJ1-5|NA|TRBV2|few
TGTGCCAGCAGTGTTTCAGTTAATCAGCCCCAGCATTTT
CASSVSVNQPQHF
>TRBJ2-7|NA|TRBV9|NA
TGTGCCAGCAGCGAGGGACAGCTGGAGGGCGAGCAGTACTTC
CASSEGQLEGEQYF
>TRBJ2-7|NA|TRBV30|few
TGTGCCTGGGGGGGAGGAAAATTAGCCTACGAGCAGTACTTC
CAWGGGKLAYEQYF
>TRBJ1-1|NA|TRBV28|few
TGTGTCGCCGCTAAAAGAGAGGGCACTGAAGCTTTCTTT
CVAAKREGTEAFF
>TRBJ2-1|TRBD1|TRBV19|NA
TGTGCAACCGGGACAGGGGGCAATGAGCAGTTCTTC
CATGTGGNEQFF
>TRBJ2-7|NA|TRBV6-1|few
TGTGCCAGCAGTCCCCAACAGGTCCTCTCCTACGAGCAGTACTTC
CASSPQQVLSYEQYF
>TRBJ1-1|NA|TRBV5-1|NA
TGCGCCAGCAGCTTGGGTGGGACGAACACTGAAGCTTTCTTT
CASSLGGTNTEAFF
>TRBJ1-5|NA|TRBV5-6|few
TGTGCCAGCAGCACCAGTCGACAGGGCAATCAGCCCCAGCATTTT
CASSTSRQGNQPQHF
>TRBJ2-7|NA|TRBV28|NA
TGTGCCGGATCTTCCTGGGGCAGGGCGTCGGACGAGCAGTACTTC
CAGSSWGRASDEQYF